Shown below are 8 T cell receptor beta chains from a single sample sequenced in a study of identical twins. TCRdb fed the 5' RACE reads into MiXCR, producing one record per CDR3 protein. The profile covers 450,000 or so distinct CDR3 sequences, with over 11% appearing a single time and about 0.97% taken by the ten largest. The same data also went into a second study, on yellow fever vaccine responses in identical twins.

Material: CD4+ T cells sorted from blood. Receptors were obtained from a woman under 30 in good health.

This clonotype has only a few counts. The chain combines TRBV28 with TRBJ2-1, with 9 positions matching TRBD2. V shed 7 bases and J 8 bases; nucleotides not matched to a gene: 12. Germline CDR1 and CDR2: MDHEN and SYDVKM. The CDR3 runs to 15 residues. CDR3 nucleotide sequence: TGTGCCAGCAAACTTAGAGCGGGAGGCCGCGATGAGCAGTTCTTC. This translates into CASKLRAGGRDEQFF.

Many counts were recorded for this clonotype. The V call is TRBV10-3, the J call TRBJ2-1; maybe TRBD2 (7 bases). V was cut by 10 bases and J by 1 base, with 11 bases left in between. Germline values: CDR1 ENHRY, CDR2 SYGVKD. The CDR3 consists of 13 residues. The CDR3 loop is CATGRGSYNEQFF. In DNA, the CDR3 is TGTGCCACTGGGAGGGGGTCCTACAATGAGCAGTTCTTC.

CDR3 DNA sequence: TGCAGCGTTGAGTCCAGGGATAATGAAAAACTGTTTTTT. Translation gives CSVESRDNEKLFF. The chain uses TRBV29-1 and TRBJ1-4, with D perhaps TRBD1 (5 bases). With 3 bases removed from V and 4 bases from J, the gap between germline ends came to 9 bases. The CDR3 is 13 amino acids. Germline V gives CDR1 SQVTM, CDR2 ANQGSEA.

The genes are TRBV19 and TRBJ2-3, with TRBD2 matching 7 bases. J lost 3 bases, V lost 6 bases, and 6 bases had no gene match. The CDR3 is made up of 14 amino acids. Germline CDR1 LNHDA, CDR2 SQIVND (reference sequence). For the CDR3, the DNA is TGTGCCAGTAGACCGGGACTAAAAACAGATACGCAGTATTTT. Translation: CASRPGLKTDTQYF.

The chain has TRBV30 and TRBJ1-6, with a tentative D call TRBD1 (6 bases). The CDR3 sequence is 14 residues long. Deletions cut 4 bases from V and 6 bases from J, with 13 bases between. Looked up from germline, CDR1 is GTSNPN and CDR2 is SVGIG (reference sequence). CDR3 amino acids: CAWNPGAGNSPLHF. The CDR3 DNA reads TGTGCCTGGAACCCGGGGGCGGGTAATTCACCCCTCCACTTT. The whole variable domain, filled in from reference TRBV30 and TRBJ1-6, reads SQTIHQWPATLVQPVGSPLSLECTVEGTSNPNLYWYRQAAGRGLQLLFYSVGIGQISSEVPQNLSASRPQDRQFILSSKKLLLSDSGFYLCAWNPGAGNSPLHFGNGTRLTVT.

Only a few counts were recorded for this clonotype. The CDR3 DNA reads as TGTGCCAGCTCAGCAGGGTTTAGGGCCAAAAACATTCAGTACTTC. It specifies CASSAGFRAKNIQYF. The chain has TRBV18 and TRBJ2-4, with D tentatively TRBD1 (5 bases). The CDR3 totals 15 residues. The V gene's germline CDR1 is KGHSH and CDR2 LQKENI. Trimming removed 5 bases at V and 1 base at J, with 12 bases between.

V usage is TRBV6-2 or TRBV6-3 and J usage is TRBJ2-7, with D hard to call. This CDR3 is built from 14 residues. The V end was cut by 6 bases, the J end by 2 bases, with 14 bases between. The germline V gene encodes CDR1 MNHEY and CDR2 SVGEGT. CDR3 residues: CASSDPPGTYEQYF. CDR3 DNA: TGTGCCAGCAGCGACCCCCCTGGAACCTACGAGCAGTACTTC.

This chain links TRBV29-1 with TRBJ2-1, with unresolved D. This CDR3 is 14 amino acids long. The ends were cut back, 6 bases at V and 5 bases at J, with 17 bases in the middle. The germline V gene has CDR1 SQVTM and CDR2 ANQGSEA. The CDR3 region has the DNA TGCAGCGTCCCCGTCGGAGTTATCCACAATGAGCAGTTCTTC. Translating gives CSVPVGVIHNEQFF.